This TCR beta chain emerged from a study of tumor-infiltrating lymphocytes in primary liver carcinoma. In the case of this clonotype: A junction boundary mismatches the germline segment, possibly from a read error.

Germline V gives CDR1 SGHAT, CDR2 FQNNGV. The CDR3 totals 15 residues. Production of TCR beta cDNA used around 0.45 ug total RNA together with a constant-region primer. Construction of TCR beta libraries relied on three successive nested multiplex PCR rounds employing slightly modified ARM-PCR. The two initial PCR rounds, approximately 10 cycles each, used TRBV1-TRBV30 forward and C-beta reverse primers. A single record per CDR3 protein comes from TCRdb applying MiXCR to the multiplex PCR reads. The repertoire holds approximately 74,000 distinct CDR3 sequences, with about 64% as singletons. From unsorted bulk tissue weighing roughly 17-31 mg, DNA and RNA were co-extracted. Each tumor was sampled at four poles and its centre.

The sequenced sample consisted of liver tumor tissue from sampling region 4. Noted subset: tumor region T4, right-lateral pole. This chain joins TRBV11-2 and TRBJ2-7, with D possibly matching TRBD2 (8 bases). This clonotype was sampled from an older woman with primary liver carcinoma and hepatitis B virus infection. The CDR3 loop is CTSSLGRGRLAMQYF. The CDR3 nucleotides are TGTACCAGCAGCTTAGGGAGGGGGCGACTAGCGATGCAATACTTC.